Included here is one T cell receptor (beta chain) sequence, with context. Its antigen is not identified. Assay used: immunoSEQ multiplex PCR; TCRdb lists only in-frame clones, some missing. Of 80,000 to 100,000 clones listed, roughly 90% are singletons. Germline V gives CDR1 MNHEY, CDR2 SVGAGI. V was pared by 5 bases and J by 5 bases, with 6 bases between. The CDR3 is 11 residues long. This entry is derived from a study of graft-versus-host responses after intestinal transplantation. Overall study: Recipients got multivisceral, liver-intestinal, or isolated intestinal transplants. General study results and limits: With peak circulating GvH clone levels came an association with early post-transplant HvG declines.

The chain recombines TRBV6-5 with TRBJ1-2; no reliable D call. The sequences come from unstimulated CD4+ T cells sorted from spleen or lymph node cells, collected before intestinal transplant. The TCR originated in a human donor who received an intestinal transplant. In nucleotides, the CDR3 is TGTGCCAGCAGTGACTTATATGGCTACACCTTC. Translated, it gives CASSDLYGYTF.